Presented here are 9 T cell receptor beta chains from one specimen sequenced in a study of blood T cell repertoires in COVID-19. TCRdb's copy holds only in-frame clones and misses some; the assay was immunoSEQ multiplex PCR. The table lists tens of thousands of clones, 65% to 90% of them singletons. The material sequenced was peripheral blood. The origin of the receptors is a man aged 55-75 years with acute or convalescent COVID-19.

About this clone: The same CDR3 arises from other DNA sequences in this sample as well. The chain links TRBV6-1 to TRBJ1-5; D gene uncertain. CDR1 and CDR2 (germline): MNHNS, SASEGT. The CDR3 totals 13 residues. V was trimmed by 3 bases and J by 1 base, leaving 4 bases between them. DNA of the CDR3: TGTGCCAGCAGTGAGCGGAGCAATCAGCCCCAGCATTTT. Its protein product is CASSERSNQPQHF.

The sample holds one count of this clone. V and J are TRBV21-1 and TRBJ1-2; TRBD1, as called in the table, went unchecked against the DNA. TRBV21-1 is reported as a pseudogene. This CDR3 has 13 residues. The chain's CDR3 is CASGTLQVDGYTF. Written as DNA, the CDR3 is TGTGCCAGCGGAACGCTACAGGTGGATGGCTACACCTTC.

This clone was observed a single time. J is TRBJ2-3 and V is TRBV5-1; possible D gene TRBD2, 5 bases. V lost 2 bases to trimming and J lost 1 base, with 14 bases between them. This CDR3 spans 16 amino acids. Germline V lookup: CDR1 SGHRS, CDR2 YFSETQ. Here the CDR3 reads CASSFLRGKGTDTQYF. DNA for the CDR3: TGCGCCAGCAGCTTTCTCCGGGGAAAGGGCACAGATACGCAGTATTTT.

V is TRBV20-1 and J is TRBJ2-7; D may be TRBD2 (6 bases). Germline CDR1 and CDR2: DFQATT and SNEGSKA (reference sequence). V lost 3 bases and J 1 base, leaving 22 bases between the germline ends. The CDR3 has 17 amino acids. This chain's CDR3 is CSASGPLFFRGSYEQYF. The CDR3 DNA sequence: TGCAGTGCTAGTGGTCCTCTCTTCTTTCGGGGGTCCTACGAGCAGTACTTC.

This chain connects TRBV5-5 to TRBJ2-7; weak D call: TRBD1 (6 bases). CDR3 length: 15 residues. V lost 0 bases to trimming and J lost 4 bases, with 14 bases between them. Germline values: CDR1 SGHKS, CDR2 YYEKEE (reference sequence). CDR3 nucleotides: TGTGCCAGCAGCTTGGGTTTCAGGGGAGATTACGAGCAGTACTTC. Translated: CASSLGFRGDYEQYF. Looking up the rest from reference TRBV5-5 and TRBJ2-7 gives the full variable domain: DAGVTQSPTHLIKTRGQQVTLRCSPISGHKSVSWYQQVLGQGPQFIFQYYEKEERGRGNFPDRFSARQFPNYSSELNVNALLLGDSALYLCASSLGFRGDYEQYFGPGTRLTVT.

The V and J genes are TRBV14 and TRBJ1-2; D not certain. The CDR3 loop spans 13 amino acids. V gave up 0 bases and J gave up 7 bases, with 9 bases separating them. Germline V gene data show CDR1 as SGHDN and CDR2 as FVKESK. CDR3 residues: CASSQEFSGGYTF. CDR3 nucleotide sequence: TGTGCCAGCAGCCAAGAGTTCAGCGGTGGCTACACCTTC.

This rearrangement joins TRBV7-8 to TRBJ1-1; tentatively, D is TRBD1 (5 bases). From germline, CDR1 is SGHVS and CDR2 FQNEAQ. Trimming shortened V by 6 bases and J by 3 bases, and 11 bases separated the two germline ends. The CDR3 covers 13 residues. The CDR3 sequence: CASSTGGYTEAFF. In nucleotides, the CDR3 is TGTGCCAGCAGTACGGGGGGGTACACTGAAGCTTTCTTT.

V is TRBV4-3 and J is TRBJ1-1; TRBD1 agrees at 7 bases. V lost 4 bases and J lost 5; bases outside the gene matches: 7. CDR3 length: 14 amino acids. CDR1 and CDR2 from the germline V gene are LGHNA and YSLEER. In DNA, the CDR3 is TGCGCCAGCAGCCGGACCCACAGGGGAACTGAAGCTTTCTTT. It encodes CASSRTHRGTEAFF.

The CDR3 coding sequence is TGTGCCAGCAGCGTAGGGGGGACAAAGGGATACGAGCAGTACTTC. Translating it yields CASSVGGTKGYEQYF. The chain links TRBV9 to TRBJ2-7; perhaps TRBD1 as D (6 bases). CDR1 is SGDLS, CDR2 YYNGEE, per germline. The CDR3 covers 15 residues. V was pared by 0 bases and J by 4 bases, with 14 bases between.